The following is a T cell receptor beta chain sequence with its context. Antigen: not known. RNA in amounts of roughly 0.45 to 1 ug was reverse transcribed with random hexamers. Amplification of the TCR beta CDR3 was carried out by immunoSEQ multiplex PCR, which spanned a total of 54 Vbeta and 13 Jbeta segments. TCRdb re-analysed the immunoSEQ multiplex PCR reads in MiXCR, keeping a single row per CDR3 protein. The sample has under 200,000 distinct CDR3 sequences, about 94% seen once. These data are taken from a study of CD8 T cells in Susac syndrome. Study results and limitations: The study conceded that its TCR sequencing and HLA analysis involved relatively few individuals.

The V and J ends lost 6 bases and 3 bases respectively, with 6 bases between them. CDR3 size: 11 residues. Germline V lookup: CDR1 MDHEN, CDR2 SYDVKM. TCR beta sequencing covered blood CD8+ and CD4+ T cells. FACS enriched CD8+ TEMRA cells, while bulk CD8+ and CD4+ were negatively isolated. The receptor was isolated from a human donor in good health. Specimen: CD4+ T cells from PBMCs. The gene calls are TRBV28 and TRBJ2-7; D not certain. This CDR3 reads CASRTYYEQYF. The CDR3 nucleotides are TGTGCCAGCAGAACCTACTACGAGCAGTACTTC.